Below are 9 T cell receptor beta chains sequenced from a single sample in a study of blood T cell repertoires in COVID-19. Assay used: immunoSEQ multiplex PCR; TCRdb lists only in-frame clones, some missing. The sample consists of around 130,000 clones, 84% of them appearing once. Material: peripheral blood. The receptors were sampled from a woman between 55 and 75 years old with acute or convalescent COVID-19.

The chain couples TRBV12-3 or TRBV12-4 to TRBJ1-2; D is possibly TRBD1 (6 bases). V lost 6 bases and J 3 bases, leaving 11 bases between the germline ends. This CDR3 region has 13 residues. The CDR3 DNA reads TGTGCCAGCAGCTCCAGGGGAGACTATGGCTACACCTTC. Translation: CASSSRGDYGYTF.

The CDR3 is CASSKPTGSTDTQYF. The CDR3 DNA reads TGTGCCAGCAGCAAACCTACAGGTTCCACAGATACGCAGTATTTT. This chain connects TRBV11-2 to TRBJ2-3, with D possibly TRBD1 on 5 matching bases. The V gene lost 5 bases and the J gene lost 2 bases, with 14 bases spanning the gap. The germline V gene encodes CDR1 SGHAT and CDR2 FQNNGV. This CDR3 is 15 amino acids long.

V gene TRBV12-3 or TRBV12-4 combines with J gene TRBJ2-3, with unresolved D. V was cut by 6 bases and J by 1 base, with 5 bases left in between. This CDR3 spans 12 amino acids. The CDR3 here is CASRSGTDTQYF. The CDR3 nucleotides are TGTGCCAGCAGGTCCGGCACAGATACGCAGTATTTT.

The V and J genes are TRBV5-6 and TRBJ1-2; a weak D match, TRBD1 (5 bases). V lost 6 bases and J 6 bases, leaving 21 bases between the germline ends. In germline, CDR1 is SGHDT, CDR2 YYEEEE. CDR3 length: 15 residues. CDR3 sequence: CASTSGGTSIHGYTF. The CDR3 DNA is TGTGCCAGCACCTCTGGCGGGACGTCCATACATGGCTACACCTTC.

This clone appeared a few times. The chain recombines TRBV19 with TRBJ2-3, with D tentatively TRBD2 (5 bases). Germline lookup yields CDR1 LNHDA and CDR2 SQIVND (reference sequence). V shed 3 bases and J shed 1 base, with 11 bases lying between them. The CDR3 runs 15 residues. CDR3 in amino acids: CASSIRGPGTDTQYF. The CDR3 DNA reads TGTGCCAGTAGTATTAGAGGGCCGGGCACAGATACGCAGTATTTT. Using reference TRBV19 and TRBJ2-3 for the parts outside the CDR3, the full variable domain is DGGITQSPKYLFRKEGQNVTLSCEQNLNHDAMYWYRQDPGQGLRLIYYSQIVNDFQKGDIAEGYSVSREKKESFPLTVTSAQKNPTAFYLCASSIRGPGTDTQYFGPGTRLTVL.

This chain joins TRBV25-1 and TRBJ1-3; D unclear. Germline CDR1 reads MGHDK; CDR2 reads SYGVNS. Trimming pared 6 bases from V and 0 bases from J, leaving 9 bases between. The CDR3 covers 14 residues. CDR3 protein: CASSVGYSGNTIYF. The CDR3 nucleotides are TGTGCCAGCAGCGTCGGTTACTCTGGAAACACCATATATTTT.

The chain employs TRBV4-1 and TRBJ1-4, with unresolved D. The CDR3 is made up of 15 amino acids. CDR1 and CDR2 from the germline V gene are MGHRA and YSYEKL. Trimming stripped 2 bases from V and 8 bases from J, with 15 bases between. The CDR3 DNA is TGCGCCAGCAGCCAACAGTCCGCGGCGAACGAAAAACTGTTTTTT. Amino acid sequence: CASSQQSAANEKLFF.

The chain employs TRBV6-5 and TRBJ1-2; D gene unclear. Germline assignment: CDR1 MNHEY and CDR2 SVGAGI. There are 12 residues in the CDR3. V shed 8 bases and J shed 8 bases, with 15 bases lying between them. In nucleotides, the CDR3 is TGTGCCAGCGGGCTTTACTCTTCCGGCTACACCTTC. Translation gives CASGLYSSGYTF.

The table lists this clone with a count of one. The J gene is TRBJ2-5, the V gene TRBV3-1 (or the pseudogene TRBV3-2), with 13 bases fitting TRBD2. The V gene end was trimmed by 4 bases and the J gene end by 4 bases; junction bases not matched to a gene: 9. This CDR3 region has 17 residues. Germline CDR1 LGHDT, CDR2 YNNKEL (reference sequence). The CDR3 DNA is TGTGCCAGCAGCCTACGGACTAGCGGGGGAGGTAGAGAGACCCAGTACTTC. Residues: CASSLRTSGGGRETQYF.